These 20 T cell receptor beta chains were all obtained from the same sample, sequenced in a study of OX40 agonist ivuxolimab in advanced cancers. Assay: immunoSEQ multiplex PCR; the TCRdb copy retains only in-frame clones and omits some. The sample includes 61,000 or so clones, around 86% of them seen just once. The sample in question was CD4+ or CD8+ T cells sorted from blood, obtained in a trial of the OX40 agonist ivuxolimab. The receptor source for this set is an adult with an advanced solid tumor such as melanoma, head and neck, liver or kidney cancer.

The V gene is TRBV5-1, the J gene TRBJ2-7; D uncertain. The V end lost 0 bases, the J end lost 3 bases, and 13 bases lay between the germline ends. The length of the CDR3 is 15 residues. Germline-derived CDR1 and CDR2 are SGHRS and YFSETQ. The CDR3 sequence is CASSLVSRNDYEQYF. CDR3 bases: TGCGCCAGCAGCTTGGTTTCCAGGAATGACTACGAGCAGTACTTC.

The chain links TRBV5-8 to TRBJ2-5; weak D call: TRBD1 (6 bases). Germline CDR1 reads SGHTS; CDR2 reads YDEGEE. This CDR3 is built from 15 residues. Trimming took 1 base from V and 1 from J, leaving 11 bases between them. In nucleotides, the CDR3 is TGTGCCAGCAGCTTGACCAGGGGCCCCCAAGAGACCCAGTACTTC. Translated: CASSLTRGPQETQYF.

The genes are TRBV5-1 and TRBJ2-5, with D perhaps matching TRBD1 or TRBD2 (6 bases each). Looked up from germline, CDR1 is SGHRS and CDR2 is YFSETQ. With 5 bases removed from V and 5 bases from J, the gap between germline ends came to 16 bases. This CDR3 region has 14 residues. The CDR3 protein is CASRRDIGVETQYF. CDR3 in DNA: TGCGCCAGCAGGCGGGACATTGGGGTTGAGACCCAGTACTTC.

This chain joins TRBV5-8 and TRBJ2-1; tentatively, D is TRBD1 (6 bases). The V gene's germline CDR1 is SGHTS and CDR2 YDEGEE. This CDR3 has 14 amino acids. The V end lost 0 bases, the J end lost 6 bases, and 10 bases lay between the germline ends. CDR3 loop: CASSLGTVFNEQFF. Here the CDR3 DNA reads TGTGCCAGCAGCTTGGGGACAGTCTTCAATGAGCAGTTCTTC.

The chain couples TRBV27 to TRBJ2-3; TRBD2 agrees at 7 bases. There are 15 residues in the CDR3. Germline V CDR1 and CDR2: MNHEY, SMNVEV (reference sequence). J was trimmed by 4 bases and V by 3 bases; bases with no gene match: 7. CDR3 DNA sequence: TGTGCCAGCAGTTTTTCCCCCCTAGCGGCAGATACGCAGTATTTT. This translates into CASSFSPLAADTQYF.

The CDR3 DNA reads TGTGCCAGCAGTTATTATATGGGGGCCGACTATGGCTACACCTTC. It yields the protein CASSYYMGADYGYTF. The rearrangement links TRBV6-5 to TRBJ1-2; TRBD1 might be the D (6 bases). CDR3 length: 15 amino acids. Germline CDR1 reads MNHEY; CDR2 reads SVGAGI. The V and J ends lost 3 bases and 3 bases respectively, with 14 bases between them.

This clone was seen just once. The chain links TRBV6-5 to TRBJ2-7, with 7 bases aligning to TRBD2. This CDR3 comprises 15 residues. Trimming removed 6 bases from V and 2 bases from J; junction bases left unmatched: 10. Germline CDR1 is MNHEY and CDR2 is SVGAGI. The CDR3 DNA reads TGTGCCAGCAGCCCCCGAGCGGGGTTCCCCTACGAGCAGTACTTC. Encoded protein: CASSPRAGFPYEQYF.

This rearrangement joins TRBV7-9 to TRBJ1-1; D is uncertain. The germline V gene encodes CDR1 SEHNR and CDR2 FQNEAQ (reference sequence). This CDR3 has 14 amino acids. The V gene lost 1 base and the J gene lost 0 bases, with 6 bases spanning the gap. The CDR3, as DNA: TGTGCCAGCAGCTTAGATCCGGTGAACACTGAAGCTTTCTTT. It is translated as CASSLDPVNTEAFF.

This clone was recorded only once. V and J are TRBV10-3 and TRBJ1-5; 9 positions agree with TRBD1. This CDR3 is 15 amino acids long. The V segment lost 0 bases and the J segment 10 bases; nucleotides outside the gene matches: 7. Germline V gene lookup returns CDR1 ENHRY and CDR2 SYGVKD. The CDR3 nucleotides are TGTGCCATCAGTGAGTCGGGACAGGGCTACAGCCCCCAGCATTTT. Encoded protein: CAISESGQGYSPQHF.

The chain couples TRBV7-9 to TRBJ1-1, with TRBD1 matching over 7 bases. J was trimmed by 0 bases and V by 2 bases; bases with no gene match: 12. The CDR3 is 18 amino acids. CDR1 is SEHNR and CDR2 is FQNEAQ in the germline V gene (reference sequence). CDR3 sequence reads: CASSLRMGSGTVNTEAFF. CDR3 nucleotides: TGTGCCAGCAGCTTACGGATGGGTTCCGGGACAGTGAACACTGAAGCTTTCTTT. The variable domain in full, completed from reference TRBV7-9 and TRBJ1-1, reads DTGVSQNPRHKITKRGQNVTFRCDPISEHNRLYWYRQTLGQGPEFLTYFQNEAQLEKSRLLSDRFSAERPKGSFSTLEIQRTEQGDSAMYLCASSLRMGSGTVNTEAFFGQGTRLTVV.

CDR3: CASSQERGTSGLAKNIQYF. The DNA of the CDR3 is TGTGCCAGCAGCCAAGAGCGGGGGACTAGCGGGCTTGCCAAAAACATTCAGTACTTC. The chain is built from TRBV4-2 and TRBJ2-4, with 12 bases matching TRBD2. Trimming cost V 0 bases and J 1 base; bases outside gene matches: 7. CDR3 length: 19 residues. CDR1 and CDR2 (germline): LGHNA, YNFKEQ.

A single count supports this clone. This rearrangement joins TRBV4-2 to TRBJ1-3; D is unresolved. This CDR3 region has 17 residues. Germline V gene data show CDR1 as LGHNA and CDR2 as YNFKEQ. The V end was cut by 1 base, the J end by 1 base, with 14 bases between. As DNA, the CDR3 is TGTGCCAGCAGCCAAGGCACAAATCCAGGATCTGGAAACACCATATATTTT. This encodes CASSQGTNPGSGNTIYF.

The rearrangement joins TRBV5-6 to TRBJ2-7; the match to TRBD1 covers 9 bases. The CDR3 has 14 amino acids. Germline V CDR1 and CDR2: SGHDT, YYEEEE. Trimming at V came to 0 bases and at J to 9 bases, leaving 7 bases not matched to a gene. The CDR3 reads CASSLAGTGIWQYF. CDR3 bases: TGTGCCAGCAGCTTGGCCGGGACAGGGATCTGGCAGTACTTC.

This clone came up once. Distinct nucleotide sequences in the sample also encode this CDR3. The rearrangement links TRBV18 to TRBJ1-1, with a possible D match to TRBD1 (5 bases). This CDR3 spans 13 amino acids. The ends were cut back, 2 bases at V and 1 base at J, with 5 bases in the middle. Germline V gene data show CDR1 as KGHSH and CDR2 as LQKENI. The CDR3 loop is CASSPGGNTEAFF. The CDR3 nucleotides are TGTGCCAGCTCACCAGGGGGGAACACTGAAGCTTTCTTT.

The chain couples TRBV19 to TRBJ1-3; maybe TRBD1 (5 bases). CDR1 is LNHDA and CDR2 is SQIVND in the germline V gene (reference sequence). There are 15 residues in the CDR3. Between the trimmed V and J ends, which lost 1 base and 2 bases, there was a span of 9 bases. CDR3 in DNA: TGTGCCAGTAGTATAGGAGGGGCACCTGGAAACACCATATATTTT. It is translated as CASSIGGAPGNTIYF.

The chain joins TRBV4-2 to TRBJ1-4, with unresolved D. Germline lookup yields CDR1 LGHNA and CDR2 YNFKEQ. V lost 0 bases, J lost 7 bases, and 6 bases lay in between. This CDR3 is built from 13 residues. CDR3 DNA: TGTGCCAGCAGCCAAGATTTAGGTGAAAAACTGTTTTTT. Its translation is CASSQDLGEKLFF.

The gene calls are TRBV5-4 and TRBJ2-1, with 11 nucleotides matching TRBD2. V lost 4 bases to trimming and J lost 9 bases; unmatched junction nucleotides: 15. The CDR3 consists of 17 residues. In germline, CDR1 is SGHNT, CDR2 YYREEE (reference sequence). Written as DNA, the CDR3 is TGTGCCAGCAGCCGGGGCGGTAGCGGGGGGGCCAGGGGTGAGCAGTTCTTC. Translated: CASSRGGSGGARGEQFF.

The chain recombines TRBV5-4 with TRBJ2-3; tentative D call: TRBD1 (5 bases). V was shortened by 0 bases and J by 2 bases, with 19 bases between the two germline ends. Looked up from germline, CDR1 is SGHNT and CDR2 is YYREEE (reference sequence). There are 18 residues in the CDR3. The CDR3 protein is CASSLVRSVQGTTDTQYF. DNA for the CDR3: TGTGCCAGCAGCTTGGTTCGGTCGGTTCAGGGAACCACAGATACGCAGTATTTT. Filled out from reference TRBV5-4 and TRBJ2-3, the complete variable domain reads ETGVTQSPTHLIKTRGQQVTLRCSSQSGHNTVSWYQQALGQGPQFIFQYYREEENGRGNFPPRFSGLQFPNYSSELNVNALELDDSALYLCASSLVRSVQGTTDTQYFGPGTRLTVL.

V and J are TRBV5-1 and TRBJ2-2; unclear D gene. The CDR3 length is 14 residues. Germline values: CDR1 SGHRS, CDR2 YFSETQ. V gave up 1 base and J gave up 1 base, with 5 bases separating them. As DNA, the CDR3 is TGCGCCAGCAGCTTGACAGTGAACACCGGGGAGCTGTTTTTT. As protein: CASSLTVNTGELFF.

This CDR3 is CASSQGSSGGYNEQFF. The CDR3 bases are TGCGCCAGCAGCCAAGGTAGTAGCGGGGGGTACAATGAGCAGTTCTTC. This rearrangement joins TRBV4-1 to TRBJ2-1; 10 bases align to TRBD2. Germline assignment: CDR1 MGHRA and CDR2 YSYEKL. Losses at the gene ends were 1 base for V and 4 bases for J; bases not matched to a gene: 4. This CDR3 contains 16 residues.